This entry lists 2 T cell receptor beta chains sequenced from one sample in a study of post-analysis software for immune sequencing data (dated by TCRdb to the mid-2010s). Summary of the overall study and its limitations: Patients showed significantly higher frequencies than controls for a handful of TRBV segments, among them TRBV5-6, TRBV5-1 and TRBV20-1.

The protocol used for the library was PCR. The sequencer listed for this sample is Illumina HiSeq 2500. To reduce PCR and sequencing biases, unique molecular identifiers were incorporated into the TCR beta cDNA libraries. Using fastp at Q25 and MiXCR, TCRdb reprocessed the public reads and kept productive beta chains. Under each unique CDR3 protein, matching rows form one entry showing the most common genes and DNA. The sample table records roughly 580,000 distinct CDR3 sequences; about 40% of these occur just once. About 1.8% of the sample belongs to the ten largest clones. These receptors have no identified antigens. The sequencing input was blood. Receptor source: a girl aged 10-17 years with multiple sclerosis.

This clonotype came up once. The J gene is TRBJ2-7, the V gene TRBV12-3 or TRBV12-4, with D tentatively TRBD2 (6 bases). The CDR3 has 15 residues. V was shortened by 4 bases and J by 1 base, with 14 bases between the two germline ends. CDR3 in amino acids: CASSSFSGPSYEQYF. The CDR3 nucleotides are TGTGCCAGCAGTTCTTTTAGCGGCCCTTCCTACGAGCAGTACTTC.

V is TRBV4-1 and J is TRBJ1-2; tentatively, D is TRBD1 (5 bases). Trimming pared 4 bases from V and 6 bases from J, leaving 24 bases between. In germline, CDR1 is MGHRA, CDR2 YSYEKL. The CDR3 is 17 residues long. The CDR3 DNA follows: TGCGCCAGCAGCCCAACGCCGGACACGGCCAAAAACCATGGCTACACCTTC. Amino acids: CASSPTPDTAKNHGYTF.